This T cell receptor beta chain was captured in a study of T cells in Graves' hyperthyroidism and ophthalmopathy. V lost 7 bases, J lost 5 bases, and 8 bases lay in between. The CDR3 length is 11 residues. Per the germline V gene, CDR1 is MNHNS and CDR2 is SASEGT. Template material for amplifying TCR beta CDR3 regions consisted of RNA transcripts. When the TCR CDR3 underwent first-round RT-PCR, the HTBI primer set was used. TCRdb reprocessed the multiplex PCR reads via MiXCR and lists one record per CDR3 protein. This table has hundreds of thousands of distinct CDR3 sequences, about 15% appearing once.

The sequenced material came from blood. This receptor was identified in a middle-aged woman with Graves' ophthalmopathy. The V gene is TRBV6-1, the J gene TRBJ2-5, with unresolved D. CDR3 sequence: CASKDGETQYF. CDR3 nucleotides: TGTGCCAGCAAAGACGGGGAGACCCAGTACTTC.